The entry below describes one T cell receptor (beta chain). Its antigen is unknown. Base-call qualities are not available, and no considerably larger clone is one nucleotide away. Including cysteine and phenylalanine, the CDR3 has 13 amino acids. The sequence is cut down to CDR3 DNA, 39 bases in frame from base 1. The germline V gene (reference sequence) gives CDR1 as GTSNPN and CDR2 as SVGIG. V loses 4 bases at its end and J loses 5 bases; junction bases beyond the gene matches: 4. The CDR3 regions of human TCRbeta chains were analyzed by immunosequencing. The study's own analysis went as follows. TCRs in the repertoires were compared against a reference library of SARS-CoV-2-specific TCRs that had been generated with the MIRA antigen-specificity platform. Breadth meant the fraction of unique TCRs that were SARS-CoV-2-associated, whereas depth meant the fraction of total T cells that were SARS-CoV-2-associated. Using the MIRA data, every spike-specific TCR was mapped to the spike region that the TCR reacted to and assigned to either a CD4 or a CD8 class. Log10-transformed breadth and depth values were compared by one-way ANOVA with Sidak's multiple comparisons tests. TCRdb's version of the immuneACCESS table is confined to in-frame rearrangements and falls short of the full clone set. An unresolved V gene accounts for under half of the shortfall where checked; the remainder is of unknown origin. Clonal size and the V and J genes are those of that table, whereas D and trimming came from the DNA. This sample is represented by approximately 67,000 clones; 89% of them were singletons. The ten largest clones represent about 28% of the sample.

This specimen comes from a study of T cell responses to AZD1222 COVID-19 vaccine (dated by TCRdb to about 2021). In terms of the full investigation: A total of around 240 trial participants underwent TCR sequencing, of whom 207 received two doses of AZD1222 and about 26 received two doses of the MenACWY control vaccine. Trial participants were enrolled by age into subgroups of 18-55, 56-69 and 70-plus years, and 148, 28 and 57 TCR-sequenced participants, respectively, were included in these subgroups.

The time point label, as the study defines it: about 28 days (+/-7) after the second vaccine dose. AZD1222 recipients with second doses at about 4 weeks or about 12 weeks were pooled, because spike-specific TCR depth and breadth did not differ between schedules. The vaccinee samples were drawn from two UK trials, COV001 and COV002, one of which was a single-blind randomized controlled phase 2/3 trial testing AZD1222 (ChAdOx1 nCoV-19) in healthy adults. Trial participant PBMC samples were collected at day 0 and day 28 after the second dose for TCRbeta chain sequencing. On the study overall, not on this receptor specifically: Conclusions about previously exposed vaccinees were limited because only 6 or 7 AZD1222 recipients were SARS-CoV-2 seropositive at baseline. Because no day 14 peak-response samples were available, repertoires were characterized only after the peak T cell response. In the small 56-69-year group, the increase in depth fell short of significance, most likely because of low power. Epitopes outside the regions mutated in the B.1.351 and B.1.1.7 variants were reportedly recognized by nearly half of the unique spike-specific TCRs. Participants were mostly white British, with more females than males. The authors suggested clonal diversity may have been underestimated. A significant rise in spike-specific TCR breadth and depth was observed after two AZD1222 doses relative to day 0 and relative to MenACWY recipients. Vaccine-associated CD4 TCRs spanned the whole spike protein, with dominant responses in regions 160-218 and 743-854.

The chain uses TRBV30 and TRBJ2-7; 11 nucleotides in the junction match TRBD2. Sequencing used peripheral blood, obtained 28 days after the second AZD1222 dose. The receptor's source is an adult who received the AZD1222 COVID-19 vaccine. The nucleotide sequence is given as TGTGCCTGGACCACTAGCGGGGGCCACGAGCAGTACTTC. It codes for CAWTTSGGHEQYF.